The table lists the clone carrying this T cell receptor beta chain with a few counts. A second PCR of about 6 to 11 cycles used a sample-barcoded 5' primer and a J-beta primer mix. TCRdb used MiXCR to reprocess the 5' RACE reads, holding one entry per CDR3 protein. The sample lists roughly 730,000 distinct CDR3 sequences; roughly three fifths were seen once. The V and J ends lost 0 bases and 7 bases respectively, with 16 bases between them. Germline loops: CDR1 LGHNA, CDR2 YSLEER. This CDR3 is built from 15 residues. This entry belongs to a study of blood T cells in healthy people across ages. The chain uses TRBV4-3 and TRBJ2-7; unclear D gene. The TCR comes from a man aged 35-49 years in good health. Sequenced input: blood. CDR3 protein: CASSQDSGSSSEQYF. CDR3 coding DNA: TGCGCCAGCAGCCAAGATTCCGGCAGTTCTAGTGAGCAGTACTTC.